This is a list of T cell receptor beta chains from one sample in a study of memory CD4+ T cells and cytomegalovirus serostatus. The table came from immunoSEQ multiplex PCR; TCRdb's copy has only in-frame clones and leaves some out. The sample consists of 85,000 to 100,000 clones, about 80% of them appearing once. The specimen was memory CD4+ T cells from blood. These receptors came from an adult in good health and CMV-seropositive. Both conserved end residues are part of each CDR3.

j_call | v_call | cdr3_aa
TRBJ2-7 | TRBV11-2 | CASSSVNRGKRSPYEQYF
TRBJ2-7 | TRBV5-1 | CASSLAASGIHEQYF
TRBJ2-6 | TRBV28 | CASSLPQGVGGANVLTF
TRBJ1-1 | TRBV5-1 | CASSPDVNTEAFF
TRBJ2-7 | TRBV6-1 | CASRSKRDQPYEQYF
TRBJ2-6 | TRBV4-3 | CASSQEVRANSGANVLTF
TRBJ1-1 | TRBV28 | CASSLSGRGAFF
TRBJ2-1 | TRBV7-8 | CASSVTGPNEQFF
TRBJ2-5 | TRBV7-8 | CASSPRTSLFMETQYF
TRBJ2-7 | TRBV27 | CASSVGPGGSYEQYF
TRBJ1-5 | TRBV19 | CASSTGPHSNQPQHF